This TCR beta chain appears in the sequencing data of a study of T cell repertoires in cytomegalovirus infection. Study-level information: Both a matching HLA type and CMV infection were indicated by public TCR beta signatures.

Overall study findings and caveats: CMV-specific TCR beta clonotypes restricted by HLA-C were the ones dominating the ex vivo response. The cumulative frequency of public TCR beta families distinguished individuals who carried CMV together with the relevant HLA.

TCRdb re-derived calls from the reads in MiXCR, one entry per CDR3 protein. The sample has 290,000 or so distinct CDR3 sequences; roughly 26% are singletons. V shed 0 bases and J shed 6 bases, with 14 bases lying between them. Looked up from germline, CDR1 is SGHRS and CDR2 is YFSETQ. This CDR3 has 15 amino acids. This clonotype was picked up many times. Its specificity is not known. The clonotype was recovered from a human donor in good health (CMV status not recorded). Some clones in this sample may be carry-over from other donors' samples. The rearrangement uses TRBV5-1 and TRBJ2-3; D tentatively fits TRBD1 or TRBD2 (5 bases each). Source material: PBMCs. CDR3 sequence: CASSLEGRNGDTQYF. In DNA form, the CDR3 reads TGCGCCAGCAGCTTGGAGGGACGAAATGGGGATACGCAGTATTTT.